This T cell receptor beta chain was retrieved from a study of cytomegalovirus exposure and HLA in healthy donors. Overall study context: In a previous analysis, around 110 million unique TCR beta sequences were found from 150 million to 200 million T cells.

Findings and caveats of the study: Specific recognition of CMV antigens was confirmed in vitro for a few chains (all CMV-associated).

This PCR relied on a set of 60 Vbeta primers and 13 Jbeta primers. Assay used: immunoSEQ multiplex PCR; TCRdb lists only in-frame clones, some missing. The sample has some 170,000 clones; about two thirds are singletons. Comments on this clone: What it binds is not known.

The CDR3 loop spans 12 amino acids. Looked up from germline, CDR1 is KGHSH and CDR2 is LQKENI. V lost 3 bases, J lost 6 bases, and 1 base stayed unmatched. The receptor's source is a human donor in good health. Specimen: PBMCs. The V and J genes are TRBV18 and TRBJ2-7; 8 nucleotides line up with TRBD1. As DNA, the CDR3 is TGTGCCAGCTCACCCGGACAGGGCGAGCAGTACTTC. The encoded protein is CASSPGQGEQYF.